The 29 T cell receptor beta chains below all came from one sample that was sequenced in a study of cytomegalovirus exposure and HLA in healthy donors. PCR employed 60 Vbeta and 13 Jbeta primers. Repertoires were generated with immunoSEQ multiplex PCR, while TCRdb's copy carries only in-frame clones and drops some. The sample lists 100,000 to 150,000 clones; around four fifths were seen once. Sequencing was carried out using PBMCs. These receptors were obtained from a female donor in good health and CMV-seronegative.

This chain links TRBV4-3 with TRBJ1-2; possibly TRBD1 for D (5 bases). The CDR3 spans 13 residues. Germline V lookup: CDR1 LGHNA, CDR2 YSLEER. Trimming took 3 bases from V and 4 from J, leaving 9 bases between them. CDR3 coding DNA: TGCGCCAGCAGCCACGGGACTGGCTATGGCTACACCTTC. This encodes CASSHGTGYGYTF.

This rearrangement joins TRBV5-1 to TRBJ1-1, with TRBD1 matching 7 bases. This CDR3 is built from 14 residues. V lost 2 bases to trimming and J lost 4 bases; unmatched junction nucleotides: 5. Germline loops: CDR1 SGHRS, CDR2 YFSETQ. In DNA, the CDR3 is TGCGCCAGCAGCTTCATCTCAGGGGGCACTGAAGCTTTCTTT. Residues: CASSFISGGTEAFF. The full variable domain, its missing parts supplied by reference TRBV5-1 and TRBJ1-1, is KAGVTQTPRYLIKTRGQQVTLSCSPISGHRSVSWYQQTPGQGLQFLFEYFSETQRNKGNFPGRFSGRQFSNSRSEMNVSTLELGDSALYLCASSFISGGTEAFFGQGTRLTVV.

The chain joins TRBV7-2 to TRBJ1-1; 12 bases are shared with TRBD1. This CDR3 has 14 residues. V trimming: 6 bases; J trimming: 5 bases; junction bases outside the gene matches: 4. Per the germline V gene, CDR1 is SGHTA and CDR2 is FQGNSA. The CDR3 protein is CASRRDRGQTEAFF. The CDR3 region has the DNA TGTGCCAGCAGGCGGGACAGGGGGCAGACTGAAGCTTTCTTT. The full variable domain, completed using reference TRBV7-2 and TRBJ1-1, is GAGVSQSPSNKVTEKGKDVELRCDPISGHTALYWYRQSLGQGLEFLIYFQGNSAPDKSGLPSDRFSAERTGGSVSTLTIQRTQQEDSAVYLCASRRDRGQTEAFFGQGTRLTVV.

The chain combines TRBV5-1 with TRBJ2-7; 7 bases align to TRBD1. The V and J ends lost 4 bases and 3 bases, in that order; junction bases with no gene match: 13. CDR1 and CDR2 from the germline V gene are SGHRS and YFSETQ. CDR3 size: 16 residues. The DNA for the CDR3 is TGCGCCAGCAGCCTAGGATGGACAGGCGGCGGCTACGAGCAGTACTTC. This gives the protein CASSLGWTGGGYEQYF.

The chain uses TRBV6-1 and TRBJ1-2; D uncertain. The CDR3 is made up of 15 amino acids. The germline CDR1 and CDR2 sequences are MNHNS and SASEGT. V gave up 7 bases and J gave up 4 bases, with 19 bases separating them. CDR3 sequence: CASTPGDWESYGYTF. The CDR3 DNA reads TGTGCCAGCACCCCGGGCGATTGGGAGTCCTATGGCTACACCTTC.

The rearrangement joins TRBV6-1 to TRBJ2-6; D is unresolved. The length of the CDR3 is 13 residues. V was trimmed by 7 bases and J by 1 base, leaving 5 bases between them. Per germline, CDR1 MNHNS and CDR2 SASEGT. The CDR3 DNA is TGTGCCAGCATCCTTTCTGGGGCCAACGTCCTGACTTTC. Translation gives CASILSGANVLTF.

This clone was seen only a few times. The CDR3 DNA sequence: TGTGCCAGCAGCCCTCATAGCGGGGGTAGGGATGGCTACACCTTC. Residues: CASSPHSGGRDGYTF. This chain uses TRBV9 with TRBJ1-2; TRBD1 might be the D (5 bases). The CDR3 loop spans 15 amino acids. V was cut by 4 bases and J by 6 bases, with 19 bases left in between. Looked up from germline, CDR1 is SGDLS and CDR2 is YYNGEE. The full variable domain, its missing parts supplied by reference TRBV9 and TRBJ1-2, is DSGVTQTPKHLITATGQRVTLRCSPRSGDLSVYWYQQSLDQGLQFLIQYYNGEERAKGNILERFSAQQFPDLHSELNLSSLELGDSALYFCASSPHSGGRDGYTFGSGTRLTVV.

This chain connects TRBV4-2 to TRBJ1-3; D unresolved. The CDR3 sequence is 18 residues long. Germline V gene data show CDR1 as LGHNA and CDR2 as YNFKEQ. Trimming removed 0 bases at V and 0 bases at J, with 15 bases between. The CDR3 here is CASSQDEGAVHSGNTIYF. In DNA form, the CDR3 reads TGTGCCAGCAGCCAAGATGAGGGCGCAGTTCACTCTGGAAACACCATATATTTT.

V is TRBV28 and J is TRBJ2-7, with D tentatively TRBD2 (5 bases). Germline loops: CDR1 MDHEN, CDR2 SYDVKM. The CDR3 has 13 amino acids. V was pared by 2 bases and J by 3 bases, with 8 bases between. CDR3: CASSLPGNYEQYF. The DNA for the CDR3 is TGTGCCAGCAGTTTACCCGGGAACTACGAGCAGTACTTC.

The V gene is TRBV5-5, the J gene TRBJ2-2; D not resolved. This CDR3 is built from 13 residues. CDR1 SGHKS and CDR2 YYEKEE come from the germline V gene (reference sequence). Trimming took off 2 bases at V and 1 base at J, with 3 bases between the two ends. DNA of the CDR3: TGTGCCAGCAGCTTCGGGAACACCGGGGAGCTGTTTTTT. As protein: CASSFGNTGELFF. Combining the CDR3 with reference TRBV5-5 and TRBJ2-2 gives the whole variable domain DAGVTQSPTHLIKTRGQQVTLRCSPISGHKSVSWYQQVLGQGPQFIFQYYEKEERGRGNFPDRFSARQFPNYSSELNVNALLLGDSALYLCASSFGNTGELFFGEGSRLTVL.

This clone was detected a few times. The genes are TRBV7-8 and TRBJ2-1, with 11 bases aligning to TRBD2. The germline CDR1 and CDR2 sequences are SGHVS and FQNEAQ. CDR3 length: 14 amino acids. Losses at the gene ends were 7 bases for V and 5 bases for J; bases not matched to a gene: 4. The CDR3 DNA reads TGTGCCAGCAAGGGACTAGCGGCCCACAATGAGCAGTTCTTC. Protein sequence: CASKGLAAHNEQFF.

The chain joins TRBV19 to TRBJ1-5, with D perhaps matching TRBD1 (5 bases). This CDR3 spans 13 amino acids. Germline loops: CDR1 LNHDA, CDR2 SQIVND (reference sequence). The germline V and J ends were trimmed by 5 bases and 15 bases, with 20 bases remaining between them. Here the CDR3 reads CASSPDDSPSVHF. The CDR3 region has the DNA TGTGCCAGTAGTCCGGACGACAGTCCTTCTGTGCATTTT.

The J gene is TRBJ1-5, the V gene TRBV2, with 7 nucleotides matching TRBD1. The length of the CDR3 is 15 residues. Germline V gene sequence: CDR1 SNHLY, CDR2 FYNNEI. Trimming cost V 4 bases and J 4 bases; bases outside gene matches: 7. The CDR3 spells CASSVGQALNQPQHF. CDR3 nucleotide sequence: TGTGCCAGCAGTGTAGGACAGGCCCTAAATCAGCCCCAGCATTTT.

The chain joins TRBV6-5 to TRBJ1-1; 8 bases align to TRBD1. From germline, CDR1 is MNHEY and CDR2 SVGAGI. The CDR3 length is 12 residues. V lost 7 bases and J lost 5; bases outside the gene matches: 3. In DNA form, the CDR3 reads TGTGCCAGCAAAACAGGGGGGACTGAAGCTTTCTTT. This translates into CASKTGGTEAFF.

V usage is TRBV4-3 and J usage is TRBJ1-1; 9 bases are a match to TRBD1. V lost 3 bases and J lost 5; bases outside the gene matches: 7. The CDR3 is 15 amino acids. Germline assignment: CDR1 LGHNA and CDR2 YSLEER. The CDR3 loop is CASSQMDRGQTEAFF. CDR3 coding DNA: TGCGCCAGCAGCCAGATGGACAGGGGACAGACTGAAGCTTTCTTT.

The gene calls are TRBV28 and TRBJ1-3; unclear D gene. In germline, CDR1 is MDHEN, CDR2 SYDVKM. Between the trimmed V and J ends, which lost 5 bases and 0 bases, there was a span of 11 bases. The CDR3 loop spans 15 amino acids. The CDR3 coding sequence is TGTGCCAGCAGTCTCCCGGGTAACTCTGGAAACACCATATATTTT. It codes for CASSLPGNSGNTIYF. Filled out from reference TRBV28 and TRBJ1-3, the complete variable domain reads DVKVTQSSRYLVKRTGEKVFLECVQDMDHENMFWYRQDPGLGLRLIYFSYDVKMKEKGDIPEGYSVSREKKERFSLILESASTNQTSMYLCASSLPGNSGNTIYFGEGSWLTVV.

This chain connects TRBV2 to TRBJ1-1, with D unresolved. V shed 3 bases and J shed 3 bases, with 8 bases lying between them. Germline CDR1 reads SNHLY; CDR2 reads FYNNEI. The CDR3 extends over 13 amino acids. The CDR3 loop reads CASSEEMHTEAFF. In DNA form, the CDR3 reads TGTGCCAGCAGTGAGGAGATGCACACTGAAGCTTTCTTT.

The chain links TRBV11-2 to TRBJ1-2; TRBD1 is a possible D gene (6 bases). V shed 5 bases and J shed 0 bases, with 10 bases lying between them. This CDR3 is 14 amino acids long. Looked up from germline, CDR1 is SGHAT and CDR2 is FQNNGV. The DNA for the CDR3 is TGTGCCAGCAGCCCAACAGGGACTAACTATGGCTACACCTTC. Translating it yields CASSPTGTNYGYTF.

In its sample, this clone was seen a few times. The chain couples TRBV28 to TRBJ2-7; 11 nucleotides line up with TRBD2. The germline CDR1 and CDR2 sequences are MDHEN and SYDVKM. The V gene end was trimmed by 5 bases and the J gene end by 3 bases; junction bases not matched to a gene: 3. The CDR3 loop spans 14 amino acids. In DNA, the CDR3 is TGTGCCAGCAGTCTAGGACTAGCGGGCTACGAGCAGTACTTC. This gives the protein CASSLGLAGYEQYF.

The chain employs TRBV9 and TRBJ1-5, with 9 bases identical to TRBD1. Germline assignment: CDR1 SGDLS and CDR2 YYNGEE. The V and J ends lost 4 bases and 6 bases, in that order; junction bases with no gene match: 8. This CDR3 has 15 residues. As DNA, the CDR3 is TGTGCCAGCAGCATTACAGGGGGCGCAGGTCAGCCCCAGCATTTT. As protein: CASSITGGAGQPQHF.

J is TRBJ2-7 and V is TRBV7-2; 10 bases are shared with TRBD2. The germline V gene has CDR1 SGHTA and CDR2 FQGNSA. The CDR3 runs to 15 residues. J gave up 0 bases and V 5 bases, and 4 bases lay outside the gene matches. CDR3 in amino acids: CASSASSGSSYEQYF. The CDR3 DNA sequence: TGTGCCAGCAGCGCATCTAGCGGGAGCTCCTACGAGCAGTACTTC.

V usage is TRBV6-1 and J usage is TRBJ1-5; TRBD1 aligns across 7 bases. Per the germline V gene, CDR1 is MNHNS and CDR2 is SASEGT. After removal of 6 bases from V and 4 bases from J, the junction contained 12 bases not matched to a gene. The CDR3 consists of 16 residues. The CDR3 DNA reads TGTGCCAGCAGGGAACAACCCGGGACAGAGAATCAGCCCCAGCATTTT. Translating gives CASREQPGTENQPQHF.

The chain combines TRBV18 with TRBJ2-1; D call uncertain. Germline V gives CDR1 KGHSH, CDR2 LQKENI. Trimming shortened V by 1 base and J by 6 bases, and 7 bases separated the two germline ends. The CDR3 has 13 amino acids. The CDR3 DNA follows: TGTGCCAGCTCACCACTAGTAAGCAATGAGCAGTTCTTC. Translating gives CASSPLVSNEQFF.

CDR3 DNA: TGTGCCAGCAGTGGGACTAGCGGGAGTGCCAAAAACATTCAGTACTTC. It codes for CASSGTSGSAKNIQYF. The chain carries TRBV6-1 and TRBJ2-4, with 13 nucleotides matching TRBD2. With 4 bases clipped from V and 1 base from J, the junction kept 1 base outside the gene matches. CDR3 length: 16 amino acids. The germline V gene encodes CDR1 MNHNS and CDR2 SASEGT.

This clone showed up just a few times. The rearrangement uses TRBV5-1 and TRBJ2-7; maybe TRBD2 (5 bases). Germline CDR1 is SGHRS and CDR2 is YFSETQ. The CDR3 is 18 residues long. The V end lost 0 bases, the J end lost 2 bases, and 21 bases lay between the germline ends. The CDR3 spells CASSLDLPGSASPYEQYF. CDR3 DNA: TGCGCCAGCAGCTTGGACCTTCCTGGGAGCGCCTCCCCCTACGAGCAGTACTTC.

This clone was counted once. The CDR3 sequence is CASSKGLAGYNEQFF. DNA for the CDR3: TGTGCCAGCAGCAAAGGACTAGCGGGGTACAATGAGCAGTTCTTC. The chain combines TRBV7-3 with TRBJ2-1; 12 bases fit TRBD2. The CDR3 is 15 amino acids. Germline CDR1 and CDR2: SGHTA and FQGTGA. V was clipped by 5 bases and J by 4 bases; unmatched bases: 3. Using reference TRBV7-3 and TRBJ2-1 for the parts outside the CDR3, the full variable domain is GAGVSQTPSNKVTEKGKYVELRCDPISGHTALYWYRQSLGQGPEFLIYFQGTGAADDSGLPNDRFFAVRPEGSVSTLKIQRTERGDSAVYLCASSKGLAGYNEQFFGPGTRLTVL.

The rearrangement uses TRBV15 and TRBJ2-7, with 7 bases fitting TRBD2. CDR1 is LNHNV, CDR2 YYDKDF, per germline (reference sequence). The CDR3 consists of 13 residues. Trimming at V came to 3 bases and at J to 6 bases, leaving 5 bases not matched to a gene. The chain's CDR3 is CATSSWTRVEQYF. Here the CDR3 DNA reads TGTGCCACCAGCAGCTGGACTAGAGTCGAGCAGTACTTC. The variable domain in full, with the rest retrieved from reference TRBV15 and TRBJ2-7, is DAMVIQNPRYQVTQFGKPVTLSCSQTLNHNVMYWYQQKSSQAPKLLFHYYDKDFNNEADTPDNFQSRRPNTSFCFLDIRSPGLGDTAMYLCATSSWTRVEQYFGPGTRLTVT.

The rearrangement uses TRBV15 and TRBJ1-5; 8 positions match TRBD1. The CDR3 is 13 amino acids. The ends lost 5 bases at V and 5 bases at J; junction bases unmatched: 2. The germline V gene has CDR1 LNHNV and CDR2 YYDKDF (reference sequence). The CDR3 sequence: CATSLQGDQPQHF. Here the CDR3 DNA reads TGTGCCACCAGCTTACAGGGGGATCAGCCCCAGCATTTT. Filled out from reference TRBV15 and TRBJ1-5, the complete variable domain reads DAMVIQNPRYQVTQFGKPVTLSCSQTLNHNVMYWYQQKSSQAPKLLFHYYDKDFNNEADTPDNFQSRRPNTSFCFLDIRSPGLGDTAMYLCATSLQGDQPQHFGDGTRLSIL.

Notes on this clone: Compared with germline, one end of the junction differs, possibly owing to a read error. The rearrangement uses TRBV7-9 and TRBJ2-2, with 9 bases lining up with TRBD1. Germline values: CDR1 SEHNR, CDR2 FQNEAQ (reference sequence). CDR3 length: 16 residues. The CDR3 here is CSSSHRGTGRSGELFF. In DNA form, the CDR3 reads TGTTCCAGCAGCCACCGAGGGACAGGGAGATCCGGGGAGCTGTTTTTT.